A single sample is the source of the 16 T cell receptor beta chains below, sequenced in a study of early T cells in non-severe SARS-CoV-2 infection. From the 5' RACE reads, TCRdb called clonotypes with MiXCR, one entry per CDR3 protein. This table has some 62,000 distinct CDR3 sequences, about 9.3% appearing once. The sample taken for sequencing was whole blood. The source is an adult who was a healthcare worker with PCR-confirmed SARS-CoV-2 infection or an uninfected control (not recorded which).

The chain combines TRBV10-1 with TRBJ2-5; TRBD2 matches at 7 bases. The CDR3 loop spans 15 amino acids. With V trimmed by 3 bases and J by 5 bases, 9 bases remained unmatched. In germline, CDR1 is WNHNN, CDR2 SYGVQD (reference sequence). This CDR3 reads CASSERGVGVETQYF. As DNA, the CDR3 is TGCGCCAGCAGTGAACGGGGGGTCGGAGTGGAGACCCAGTACTTC.

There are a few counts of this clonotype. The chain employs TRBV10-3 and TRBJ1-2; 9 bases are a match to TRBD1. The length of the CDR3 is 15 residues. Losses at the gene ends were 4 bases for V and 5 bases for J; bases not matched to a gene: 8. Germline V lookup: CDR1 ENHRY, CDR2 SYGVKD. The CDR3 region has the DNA TGTGCCATCAGTGGAGGGGACAGGGCGGATTATGGCTACACCTTC. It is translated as CAISGGDRADYGYTF.

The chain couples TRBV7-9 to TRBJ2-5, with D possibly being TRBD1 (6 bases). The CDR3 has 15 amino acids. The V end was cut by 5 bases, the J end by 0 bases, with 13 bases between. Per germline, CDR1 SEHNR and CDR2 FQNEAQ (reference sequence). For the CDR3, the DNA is TGTGCCAGCAGCCCAGGGGAGTGGTACCAAGAGACCCAGTACTTC. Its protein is CASSPGEWYQETQYF.

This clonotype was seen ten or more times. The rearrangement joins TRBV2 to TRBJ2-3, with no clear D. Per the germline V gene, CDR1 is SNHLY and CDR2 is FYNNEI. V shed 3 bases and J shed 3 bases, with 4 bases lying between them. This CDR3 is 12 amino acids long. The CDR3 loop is CASSETTDTQYF. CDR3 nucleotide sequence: TGTGCCAGCAGTGAGACGACAGATACGCAGTATTTT.

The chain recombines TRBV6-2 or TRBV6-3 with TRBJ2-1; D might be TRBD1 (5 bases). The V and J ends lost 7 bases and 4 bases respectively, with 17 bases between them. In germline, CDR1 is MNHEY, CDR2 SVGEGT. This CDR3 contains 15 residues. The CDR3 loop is CASNRPGLQYNEQFF. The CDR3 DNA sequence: TGTGCCAGCAACCGACCAGGGCTACAGTACAATGAGCAGTTCTTC.

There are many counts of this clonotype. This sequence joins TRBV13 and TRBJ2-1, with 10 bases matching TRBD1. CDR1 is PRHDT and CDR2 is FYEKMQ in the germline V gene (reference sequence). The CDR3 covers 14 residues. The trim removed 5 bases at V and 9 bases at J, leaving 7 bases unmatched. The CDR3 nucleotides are TGTGCCAGCAGCGTGGAGGACAGGGGGTCTGAGCAGTTCTTC. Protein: CASSVEDRGSEQFF.

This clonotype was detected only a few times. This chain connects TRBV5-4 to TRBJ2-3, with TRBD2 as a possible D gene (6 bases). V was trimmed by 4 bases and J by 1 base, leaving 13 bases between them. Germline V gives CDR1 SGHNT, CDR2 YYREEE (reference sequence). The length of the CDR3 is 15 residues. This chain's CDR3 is CASSTRVAGTDTQYF. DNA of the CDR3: TGTGCCAGCAGCACGAGGGTAGCGGGCACAGATACGCAGTATTTT.

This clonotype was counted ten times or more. CDR3 bases: TGCAGTGCACGGGACAGGGGTTTCCACGAGCAGTACGTC. This encodes CSARDRGFHEQYV. The J gene is TRBJ2-7, the V gene TRBV20-1; TRBD1 matches 10 bases. The V gene's germline CDR1 is DFQATT and CDR2 SNEGSKA (reference sequence). The CDR3 consists of 13 residues. V trimming: 6 bases; J trimming: 5 bases; junction bases outside the gene matches: 7.

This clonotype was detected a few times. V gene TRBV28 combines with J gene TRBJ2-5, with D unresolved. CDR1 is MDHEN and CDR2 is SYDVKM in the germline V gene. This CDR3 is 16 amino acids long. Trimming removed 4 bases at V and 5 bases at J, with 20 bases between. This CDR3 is CASSSPGSISKETQYF. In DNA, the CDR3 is TGTGCCAGCAGTTCCCCCGGCTCGATTTCGAAGGAGACCCAGTACTTC.

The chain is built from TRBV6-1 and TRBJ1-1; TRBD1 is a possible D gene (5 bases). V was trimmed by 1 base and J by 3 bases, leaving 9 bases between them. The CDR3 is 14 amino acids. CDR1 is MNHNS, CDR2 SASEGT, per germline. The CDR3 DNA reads TGTGCCAGCAGTGAAGAGTGGGGGGACACTGAAGCTTTCTTT. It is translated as CASSEEWGDTEAFF.

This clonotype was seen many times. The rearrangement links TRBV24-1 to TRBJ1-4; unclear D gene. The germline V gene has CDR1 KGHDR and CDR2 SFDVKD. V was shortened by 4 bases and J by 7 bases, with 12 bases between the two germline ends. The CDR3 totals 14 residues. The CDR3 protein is CATSEPDNGEKLFF. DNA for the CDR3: TGTGCCACCAGTGAACCTGACAATGGTGAAAAACTGTTTTTT.

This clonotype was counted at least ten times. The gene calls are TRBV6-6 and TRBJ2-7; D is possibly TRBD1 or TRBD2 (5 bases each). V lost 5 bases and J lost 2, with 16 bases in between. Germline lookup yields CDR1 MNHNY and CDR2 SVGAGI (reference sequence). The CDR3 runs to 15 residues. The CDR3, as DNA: TGTGCCAGCAGTCCCCGGGATAGGGGCACCTACGAGCAGTACGTC. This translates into CASSPRDRGTYEQYV.

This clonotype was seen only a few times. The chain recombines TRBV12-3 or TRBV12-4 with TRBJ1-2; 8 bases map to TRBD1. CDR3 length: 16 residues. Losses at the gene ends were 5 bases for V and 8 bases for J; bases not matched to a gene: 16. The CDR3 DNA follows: TGTGCCAGCAGTCCACCGAGACAGGGGTCCTCGGAGGGCTACACCTTC. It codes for CASSPPRQGSSEGYTF.

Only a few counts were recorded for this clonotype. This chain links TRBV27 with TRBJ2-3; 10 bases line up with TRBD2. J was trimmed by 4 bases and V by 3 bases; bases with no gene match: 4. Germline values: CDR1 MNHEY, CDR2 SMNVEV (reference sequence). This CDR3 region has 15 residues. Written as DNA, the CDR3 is TGTGCCAGCAGTTTGCCCAGCGGGGGGGCAGATACGCAGTATTTT. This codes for CASSLPSGGADTQYF.

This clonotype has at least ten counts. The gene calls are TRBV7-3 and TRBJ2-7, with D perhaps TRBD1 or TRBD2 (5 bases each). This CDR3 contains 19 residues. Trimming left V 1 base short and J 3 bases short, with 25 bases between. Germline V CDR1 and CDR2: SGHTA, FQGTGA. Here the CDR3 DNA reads TGTGCCAGCAGCTTAAGAGGACGGGGCCCATTAGGCCAACTCTACGAGCAGTACGTC. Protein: CASSLRGRGPLGQLYEQYV.

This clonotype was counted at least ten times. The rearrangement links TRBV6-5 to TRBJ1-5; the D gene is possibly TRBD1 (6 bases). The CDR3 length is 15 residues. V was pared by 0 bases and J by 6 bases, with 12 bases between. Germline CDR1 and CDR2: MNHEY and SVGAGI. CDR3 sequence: CASSYSIQGGQPQHF. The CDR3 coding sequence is TGTGCCAGCAGTTACTCGATACAGGGAGGTCAGCCCCAGCATTTT.